This T cell receptor (beta chain) originates from a study of T cells after yellow fever vaccination. The wider study: Each low-cell-number fraction was prepared by means of SMART-Seq v4 Ultra Low Input. Findings and caveats of the study: By day 5 rather than day 15, the secondary response had peaked, though it was weaker.

Trimming at V came to 4 bases and at J to 1 base, leaving 6 bases not matched to a gene. Per germline, CDR1 MDHEN and CDR2 SYDVKM. This CDR3 spans 17 amino acids. TCRdb itself ran the 5' RACE reads through MiXCR, one entry per CDR3 protein. The repertoire holds 450,000 to 550,000 distinct CDR3 sequences, with 21% as singletons. This clonotype showed up just a few times. Its specificity is unknown. This specimen was PBMCs, taken less than 25 days after the first yellow fever vaccination. The clonotype comes from a man between 18 and 29 years old who received the YFV17D yellow fever vaccine. The rearrangement joins TRBV28 to TRBJ2-7; TRBD2 matches at 14 bases. The CDR3 region has the DNA TGTGCCAGCAGTTCCTGGGGACTAGCGGGGGAATCCTACGAGCAGTACGTC. Residues: CASSSWGLAGESYEQYV.